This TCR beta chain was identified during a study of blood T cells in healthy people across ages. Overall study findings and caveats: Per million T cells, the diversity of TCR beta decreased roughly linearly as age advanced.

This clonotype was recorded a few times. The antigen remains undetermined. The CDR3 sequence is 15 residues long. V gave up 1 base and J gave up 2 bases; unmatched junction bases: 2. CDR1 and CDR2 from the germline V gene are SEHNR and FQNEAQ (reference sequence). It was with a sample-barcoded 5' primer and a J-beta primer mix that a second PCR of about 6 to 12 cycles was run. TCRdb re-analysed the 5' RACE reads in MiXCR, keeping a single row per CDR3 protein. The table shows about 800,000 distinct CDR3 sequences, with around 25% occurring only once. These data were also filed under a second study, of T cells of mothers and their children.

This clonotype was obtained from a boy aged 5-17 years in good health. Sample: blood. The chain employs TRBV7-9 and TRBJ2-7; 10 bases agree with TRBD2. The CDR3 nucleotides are TGTGCCAGCAGCTTAGTTACTAGCGGGACCTACGAGCAGTACTTC. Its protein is CASSLVTSGTYEQYF.